Listed below are T cell receptor beta chains from one sample, sequenced in a study of blood T cell repertoires in COVID-19. Measured with immunoSEQ multiplex PCR; TCRdb has only the in-frame clones, and not every one. The table has about 130,000 clones, about nine tenths seen once. What was sequenced was peripheral blood. These receptors came from a man aged 50-60 years with acute or convalescent COVID-19. CDR3s include the opening cysteine and the closing phenylalanine or tryptophan. The order of the fields is J gene, clone size, D gene, V gene, CDR3 protein, CDR3 DNA. The D gene is left open where the match is weak. Where a row states a size, it is once, few, many or the class of an expanded clone; other rows omit it.

j_gene: TRBJ2-1
abundance: once
d_gene: NA
v_gene: TRBV7-2
CDR3aa: CASSSSSGNEQFF
CDR3nt: TGTGCCAGCAGCTCCTCAAGCGGGAATGAGCAGTTCTTC

j_gene: TRBJ1-2
abundance: NA
d_gene: NA
v_gene: TRBV5-1
CDR3aa: CASSMILSTEYGYTF
CDR3nt: TGCGCCAGCTCTATGATTCTATCGACGGAGTATGGCTACACCTTC

j_gene: TRBJ1-6
abundance: NA
d_gene: TRBD1
v_gene: TRBV5-1
CDR3aa: CASSLGDSNSPLHF
CDR3nt: TGCGCCAGCAGCTTGGGGGACAGTAATTCACCCCTCCACTTT

j_gene: TRBJ2-2
abundance: NA
d_gene: NA
v_gene: TRBV7-9
CDR3aa: CASSPLFGTLNTGELFF
CDR3nt: TGTGCCAGCAGCCCTCTATTTGGTACCCTGAACACCGGGGAGCTGTTTTTT

j_gene: TRBJ2-7
abundance: NA
d_gene: TRBD1
v_gene: TRBV28
CDR3aa: CASSAFGQGSYEQYF
CDR3nt: TGTGCCAGCAGTGCTTTCGGACAGGGGAGCTACGAGCAGTACTTC

j_gene: TRBJ2-1
abundance: NA
d_gene: TRBD1
v_gene: TRBV11-3
CDR3aa: CASSLAGGYNEQFF
CDR3nt: TGTGCCAGCAGCTTAGCAGGGGGTTACAATGAGCAGTTCTTC

j_gene: TRBJ1-2
abundance: NA
d_gene: TRBD1
v_gene: TRBV5-1
CDR3aa: CASSTGTGLYGYTF
CDR3nt: TGCGCCAGCTCGACCGGGACAGGACTCTATGGCTACACCTTC

j_gene: TRBJ1-1
abundance: NA
d_gene: TRBD1
v_gene: TRBV27
CDR3aa: CASRGDRGNTEAFF
CDR3nt: TGTGCCAGCAGAGGTGACAGGGGGAACACTGAAGCTTTCTTT

j_gene: TRBJ1-5
abundance: NA
d_gene: TRBD1
v_gene: TRBV29-1
CDR3aa: CSAGQGGGQPQHF
CDR3nt: TGCAGCGCTGGACAGGGGGGAGGGCAGCCCCAGCATTTT

j_gene: TRBJ1-2
abundance: NA
d_gene: NA
v_gene: TRBV19
CDR3aa: CASSIKAGPRGYTF
CDR3nt: TGTGCCAGTAGTATAAAGGCAGGGCCGCGGGGCTACACCTTC

j_gene: TRBJ1-4
abundance: NA
d_gene: TRBD1
v_gene: TRBV2
CDR3aa: CASKGGRGNEKLFF
CDR3nt: TGTGCCAGCAAAGGGGGCAGGGGTAATGAAAAACTGTTTTTT

j_gene: TRBJ2-7
abundance: NA
d_gene: NA
v_gene: TRBV2
CDR3aa: CASGQGILHYEQYF
CDR3nt: TGTGCCAGCGGGCAGGGGATTCTTCATTACGAGCAGTACTTC

j_gene: TRBJ1-1
abundance: NA
d_gene: TRBD1
v_gene: TRBV10-2
CDR3aa: CASSVSGGSSTEAFF
CDR3nt: TGCGCCAGCAGTGTCTCAGGGGGATCGAGCACTGAAGCTTTCTTT

j_gene: TRBJ1-1
abundance: NA
d_gene: TRBD1
v_gene: TRBV18
CDR3aa: CASSSRDRVYPEAFF
CDR3nt: TGTGCCAGCTCATCCCGGGACAGGGTTTACCCTGAAGCTTTCTTT

j_gene: TRBJ1-2
abundance: NA
d_gene: NA
v_gene: TRBV6-1
CDR3aa: CASSEVGGYTF
CDR3nt: TGTGCCAGCAGTGAAGTCGGGGGCTACACCTTC

j_gene: TRBJ2-1
abundance: NA
d_gene: NA
v_gene: TRBV5-1
CDR3aa: CASSLAEGSHYNEQFF
CDR3nt: TGCGCCAGCAGCTTGGCGGAGGGATCCCACTACAATGAGCAGTTCTTC

j_gene: TRBJ1-1
abundance: few
d_gene: TRBD1
v_gene: TRBV15
CDR3aa: CATGTGSTEAFF
CDR3nt: TGTGCCACCGGGACAGGGTCCACTGAAGCTTTCTTT

j_gene: TRBJ2-7
abundance: once
d_gene: TRBD1
v_gene: TRBV18
CDR3aa: CASSPDRGRQGAYEQYF
CDR3nt: TGTGCCAGCTCACCGGACCGCGGCCGACAGGGGGCCTACGAGCAGTACTTC

j_gene: TRBJ1-4
abundance: NA
d_gene: TRBD1
v_gene: TRBV10-3
CDR3aa: CAISKTGELEKLFF
CDR3nt: TGTGCCATCAGTAAGACAGGGGAACTAGAAAAACTGTTTTTT

j_gene: TRBJ1-2
abundance: NA
d_gene: TRBD1
v_gene: TRBV28
CDR3aa: CASSPLDRGLYGYTF
CDR3nt: TGTGCCAGCAGTCCCCTCGACAGGGGGCTCTATGGCTACACCTTC

j_gene: TRBJ1-1
abundance: NA
d_gene: NA
v_gene: TRBV12-3/TRBV12-4
CDR3aa: CASRLSGGPLAFF
CDR3nt: TGTGCCAGCCGACTAAGCGGGGGGCCGTTGGCTTTCTTT

j_gene: TRBJ2-5
abundance: NA
d_gene: NA
v_gene: TRBV18
CDR3aa: CASSPQWAGETQYF
CDR3nt: TGTGCCAGCTCACCCCAGTGGGCAGGGGAGACCCAGTACTTC